This TCR beta chain is drawn from a study of cytotoxic CD8 clonotypes in ibrutinib-treated CLL (dated by TCRdb to the early 2020s). Study-wide context: The cohort was composed of 11 relapsed/refractory and around 15 treatment-naive patients; IGHV unmutated status was identified in some 17 patients. Responses were partial in around 25 patients and complete in 2; after median around 72 months follow-up, about 14 stayed in remission and about 12 progressed. The response samples were drawn at a median of roughly twelve months into treatment, with a range of roughly 6 to 40 months. On average, each sample yielded roughly 260,000 productive templates and over 90,000 productive rearrangements. Of the 86 participants in the trial, 25 to 30 had longitudinal samples available. Cryopreserved peripheral blood mononuclear cells were obtained before treatment, at response, and at either sustained remission or disease progression. Every sample from remission and from progressive disease was obtained while the patients were still on ibrutinib.

The time point label here, explained by the study, means: 20 to 25 months on ibrutinib. For TCR beta library preparation, 2 to 2.5 micrograms of genomic DNA were isolated from cryopreserved PBMCs. Longitudinal blood samples from CLL patients on ibrutinib monotherapy underwent high-throughput TCR beta sequencing. The patients were enrolled in a single-center, open-label phase 2 trial of ibrutinib monotherapy. CDR1 and CDR2 are read off the germline V gene (reference sequence) as LNHDA and SQIVND. A distance of 22 bases separates the germline ends of V and J, which lose 3 bases and 5 bases respectively. From its cysteine to its phenylalanine, the CDR3 spans 17 amino acids. The DNA shown is the 51-base CDR3, in frame from base 1. The paper as a whole reports these results and caveats: Clonality increased at ibrutinib response, stayed stable in sustained remission, and fell back toward baseline at progression. Baseline clonality was found to be higher than that of age-matched healthy donors and was strongly correlated with circulating CD8+ T-cell counts. Sampling times were not matched between sustained-remission and progressing patients, and lymph node repertoires were not studied. Public clonotypes were found to be uncommon and were observed to contract or remain stable during treatment; the increase in clonality was shown to reflect expansion of private clonotypes at ibrutinib response.

On a MiSeq, deep resolution sequencing aimed for a depth between 1 in 1 million and 1 in 200,000 T cells, with each clonotype covered about 9.2x on average. TCR beta libraries were generated with the immunoSEQ hsTCRB Kit. As for the original processing: ImmunoSEQ Data Assistant and ImmunoSEQ Analyzer were used for data analysis, and V, D and J genes were assigned according to IMGT definitions. Clonality, which ranges from 0 to 1, was calculated by subtracting the normalized Shannon entropy of productive rearrangement frequencies from one. Only overrepresented clonotypes making up at least 0.05% of each patient's repertoire were included in the public clonotype analysis. About twelve age-matched healthy donor repertoires from immuneACCESS were used as controls for clonality. Drawn from immuneACCESS, this table holds only the in-frame rearrangements with V and J called that TCRdb kept. Clones are partly lost; checked studies trace under half to an unresolved V gene and leave the rest unexplained. That table furnishes V, J and clone size, whereas the DNA furnished D and trimming. Here the sample has over 100,000 clones; roughly 85% occur a single time. Approximately 2% of the sample is taken by the ten largest.

A remark on this clone: It lacks a known antigen. No quality values exist for individual bases; no much larger clone is one base distant.

This material consisted of PBMCs, taken after 24 months of ibrutinib treatment. The sequence joins TRBV19 to TRBJ2-5; the D gene is perhaps TRBD1, on 5 matching bases. This receptor was identified in a human donor with chronic lymphocytic leukemia. DNA sequence: TGTGCCAGTAGTATTCGGTTGTGGGGCATCGGCGAGGAGACCCAGTACTTC. Its translation is CASSIRLWGIGEETQYF.